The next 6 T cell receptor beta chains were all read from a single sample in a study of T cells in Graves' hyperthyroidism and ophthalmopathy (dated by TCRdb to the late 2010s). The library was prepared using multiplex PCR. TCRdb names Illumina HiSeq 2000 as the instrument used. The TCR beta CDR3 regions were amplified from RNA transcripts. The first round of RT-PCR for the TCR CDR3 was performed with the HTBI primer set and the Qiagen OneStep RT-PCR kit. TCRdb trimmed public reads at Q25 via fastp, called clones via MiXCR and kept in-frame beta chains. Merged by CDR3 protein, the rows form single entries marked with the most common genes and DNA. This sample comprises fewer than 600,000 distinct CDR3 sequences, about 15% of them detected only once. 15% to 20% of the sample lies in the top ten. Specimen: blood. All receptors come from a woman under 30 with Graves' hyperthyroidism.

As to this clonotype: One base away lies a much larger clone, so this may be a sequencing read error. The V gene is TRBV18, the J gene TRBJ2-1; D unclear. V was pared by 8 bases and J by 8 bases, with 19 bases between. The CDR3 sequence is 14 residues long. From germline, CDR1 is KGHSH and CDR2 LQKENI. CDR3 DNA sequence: TGTGCCAGCCTATCGACCCGCCCCGACGATGAGCAGTTCTTC. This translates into CASLSTRPDDEQFF.

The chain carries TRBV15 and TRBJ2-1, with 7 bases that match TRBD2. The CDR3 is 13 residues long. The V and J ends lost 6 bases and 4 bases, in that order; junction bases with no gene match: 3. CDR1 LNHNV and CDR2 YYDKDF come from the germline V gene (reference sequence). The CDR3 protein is CATREGGYNEQFF. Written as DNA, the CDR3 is TGTGCCACCAGAGAGGGAGGGTACAATGAGCAGTTCTTC.

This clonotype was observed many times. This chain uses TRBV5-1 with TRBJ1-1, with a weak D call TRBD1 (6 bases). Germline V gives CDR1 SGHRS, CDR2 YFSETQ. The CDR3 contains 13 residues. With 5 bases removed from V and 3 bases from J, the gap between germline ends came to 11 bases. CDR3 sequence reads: CASSSRGDTEAFF. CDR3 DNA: TGCGCCAGCAGTAGTAGGGGGGACACTGAAGCTTTCTTT.

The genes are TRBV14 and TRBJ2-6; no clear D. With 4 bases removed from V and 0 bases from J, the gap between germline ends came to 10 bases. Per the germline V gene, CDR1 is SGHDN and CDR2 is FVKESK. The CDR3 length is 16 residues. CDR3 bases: TGTGCCAGCAGCCGATGGGAAGGCTCTGGGGCCAACGTCCTGACTTTC. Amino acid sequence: CASSRWEGSGANVLTF.

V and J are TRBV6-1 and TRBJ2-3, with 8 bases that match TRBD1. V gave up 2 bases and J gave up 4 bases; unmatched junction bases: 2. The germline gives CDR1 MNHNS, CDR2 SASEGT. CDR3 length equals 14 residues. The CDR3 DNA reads TGTGCCAGCAGTGAACAGGGGGCATCAGATACGCAGTATTTT. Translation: CASSEQGASDTQYF.

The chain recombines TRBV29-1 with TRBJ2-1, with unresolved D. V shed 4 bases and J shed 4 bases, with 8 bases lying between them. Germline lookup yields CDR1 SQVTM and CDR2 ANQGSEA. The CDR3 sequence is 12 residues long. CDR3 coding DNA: TGCAGCGTTGGTCCCCTGTACAATGAGCAGTTCTTC. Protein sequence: CSVGPLYNEQFF.